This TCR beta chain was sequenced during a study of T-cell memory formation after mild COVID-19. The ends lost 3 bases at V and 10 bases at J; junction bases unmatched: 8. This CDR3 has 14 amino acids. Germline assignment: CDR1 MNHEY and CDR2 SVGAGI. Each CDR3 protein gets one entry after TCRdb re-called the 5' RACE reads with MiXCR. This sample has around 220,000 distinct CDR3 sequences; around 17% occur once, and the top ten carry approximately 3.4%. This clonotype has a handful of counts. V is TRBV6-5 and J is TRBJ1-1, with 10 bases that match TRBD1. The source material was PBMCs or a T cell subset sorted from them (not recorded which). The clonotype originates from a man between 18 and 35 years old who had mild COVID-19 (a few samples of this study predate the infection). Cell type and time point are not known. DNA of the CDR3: TGTGCCAGCAGTTATGCCGGGACAGGGGATGGAGCTTTCTTT. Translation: CASSYAGTGDGAFF.